This T cell receptor (beta chain) stems from a study of blood T cell repertoires in COVID-19. Sequencing was performed with immunoSEQ multiplex PCR; in TCRdb, only in-frame clones are kept and a portion is missing. Counted here are tens of thousands of clones, more than 75% occurring once; the ten biggest clones make up 1.2%. CDR3 length: 13 amino acids. The germline V gene has CDR1 SGHTA and CDR2 FQGNSA. V lost 5 bases, J lost 7 bases, and 9 bases lay in between. Sequencing was done on a sample of peripheral blood. J is TRBJ1-6 and V is TRBV7-2; D call uncertain. This TCR derives from an elderly woman with acute or convalescent COVID-19. The CDR3 loop is CASSREFNSPLHF. The CDR3 DNA is TGTGCCAGCAGCCGTGAGTTCAATTCACCCCTCCACTTT.